What follows describes a single T cell receptor (beta chain). The table lists this clonotype with a few counts. No cognate antigen has been identified for it. No base quality information exists; no much larger clone differs at one position. Inclusive of the bounding cysteine and phenylalanine, the CDR3 is 15 residues long. The only DNA kept is the CDR3, 45 bases in frame from the first base. V was cut back by 1 base and J by 6 bases, leaving a gap of 14 bases between them. Reading the germline V gene (reference sequence) gives CDR1 LGHDT and CDR2 YNNKEL. Library preparation was by 5' RACE. The sequencer was an Illumina HiSeq 2000. Template switching added a universal primer binding site, and the final cDNA carried a unique molecular identifier that allowed TCR cDNA molecules to be counted accurately. Specific primers in the conserved constant-segment region were used to synthesize first-strand cDNA for TCR alpha and beta chains. To control for contamination, every cDNA library carried two barcodes: a SMART-Mk sample barcode plus Illumina barcodes. Two successive PCR steps introduced TruSeq adapter sequences along with Illumina sample barcodes. The TCR alpha and beta cDNA libraries were sequenced on the Illumina HiSeq platform using custom primers. Regarding the original processing steps: MiGEC processed the raw reads to extract unique molecular identifiers, while MiXCR was used to determine the CDR3 positions. For each individual, recombination models were inferred using an EM algorithm with the repgenHMM and IGoR tools. The analysis of shared clonotypes was done with the tcR package in R, with sharing normalized by the product of cloneset sizes. Out-of-frame nonproductive sequences were analyzed to study raw recombination free of thymic and clonal selection effects. TCRdb's own reprocessing of the public reads used fastp at Q25 and MiXCR and kept productive beta chains. Rows are combined by CDR3 protein, so each entry shows the most common genes and DNA. For this entry, the V and J calls and clone size follow TCRdb and not the study's own pipeline. The sample has 700,000 to 950,000 distinct CDR3 sequences on record, more than 9% of them singletons. The biggest ten clones account for about 1.6% of the sample.

All donors were healthy Caucasians. The twin cohort consisted of three pairs of female monozygotic twins, all aged roughly 18 to 29 years. Peripheral blood mononuclear cells were the source from which RNA for the TCR libraries was isolated. The sample belongs to a study of identical twins (dated by TCRdb to 2016 to 2017). Background for the entire study: TCR alpha and beta repertoires from monozygotic twins, unrelated adults of various ages and cord blood were deep-sequenced to test whether fetal clonotypes persist. Replicate twin experiments were performed at different times using different library preparation protocols to rule out contamination. What the work shows at the level of the full study, not this receptor alone: Abundant cord blood beta clonotypes carried fewer insertions; young adult naive repertoires showed a weaker similar trend, while memory repertoires showed none. Out-of-frame TCR alpha sequences shared between twins showed an excess of low generation-probability sequences compared with coincidental sharing between unrelated individuals. Recombination models systematically underestimated out-of-frame TCR alpha sharing in monozygotic twins but agreed with sharing between unrelated individuals. Zero-insertion analyses could be partly confounded by invariant T cells such as MAIT and iNKT, though diverse VJ usage argued against such confounding for most clonotypes. Because the same donors could not be followed over many years, conclusions were based on cross-sectional statistical analysis. The excess sharing between twins in beta out-of-frame sequences was weaker because fewer shared sequences reduced the signal-to-noise ratio.

The same data also contributed to another study, on yellow fever vaccine responses in identical twins. The second study, in turn, reports: The authors reported that the T cell response to vaccination in identical twins appeared partly convergent and partly personalized. The study precisely tracked vaccine-responding T cell clones in identical twins.

The chain uses TRBV3-1 and TRBJ2-3, and TRBD1 may be the D gene, going by 5 matching bases. Material: PBMCs. This receptor was identified in a woman aged 18-35 years in good health. This receptor has the CDR3 CASSQGGAGWDTQYF. The DNA reads TGTGCCAGCAGCCAAGGTGGGGCCGGTTGGGATACGCAGTATTTT.